A single sample is the source of the 19 T cell receptor beta chains below, sequenced in a study of blood T cell repertoires in COVID-19. This table comes from immunoSEQ multiplex PCR, and its TCRdb copy is limited to in-frame clones, with some not included. The repertoire holds a few hundred thousand clones, with roughly 90% as singletons. The sequencing sample was made of peripheral blood. The receptors were gathered from a man aged 40-49 years with acute or convalescent COVID-19.

This chain uses TRBV18 with TRBJ1-4; possibly TRBD1 for D (6 bases). V gave up 3 bases and J gave up 4 bases, with 12 bases separating them. The CDR3 runs 15 residues. Germline CDR1 reads KGHSH; CDR2 reads LQKENI. In DNA form, the CDR3 reads TGTGCCAGCTCACCTTCGACAGGCAGTAATGAAAAACTGTTTTTT. Its protein product is CASSPSTGSNEKLFF.

The V gene is TRBV6-6, the J gene TRBJ2-5; D is uncertain. Deletions cut 3 bases from V and 3 bases from J, with 8 bases between. The CDR3 is made up of 13 amino acids. Germline V gene data show CDR1 as MNHNY and CDR2 as SVGAGI (reference sequence). The CDR3 here is CASSYQAEETQYF. DNA for the CDR3: TGTGCCAGCAGTTATCAGGCAGAAGAGACCCAGTACTTC.

The V gene is TRBV9, the J gene TRBJ2-3, with D possibly matching TRBD2 (6 bases). Germline CDR1 and CDR2: SGDLS and YYNGEE. V gave up 3 bases and J gave up 4 bases, with 18 bases separating them. This CDR3 region has 16 residues. The CDR3 region is CASSGGGRWPPDTQYF. As DNA, the CDR3 is TGTGCCAGCAGCGGTGGGGGGAGATGGCCACCAGATACGCAGTATTTT. The complete variable domain, with remaining parts taken from reference TRBV9 and TRBJ2-3, reads DSGVTQTPKHLITATGQRVTLRCSPRSGDLSVYWYQQSLDQGLQFLIQYYNGEERAKGNILERFSAQQFPDLHSELNLSSLELGDSALYFCASSGGGRWPPDTQYFGPGTRLTVL.

The chain combines TRBV25-1 with TRBJ1-1, with D possibly TRBD1 on 6 matching bases. The germline V gene has CDR1 MGHDK and CDR2 SYGVNS. V was pared by 1 base and J by 0 bases, with 9 bases between. This CDR3 region has 15 residues. The CDR3, as DNA: TGTGCCAGCAGTGAATCAGGGGACATGAACACTGAAGCTTTCTTT. Translated: CASSESGDMNTEAFF.

The chain has TRBV7-3 and TRBJ2-5; 7 positions agree with TRBD2. Germline V CDR1 and CDR2: SGHTA, FQGTGA. Losses at the gene ends were 5 bases for V and 5 bases for J; bases not matched to a gene: 11. This CDR3 region has 15 residues. The DNA for the CDR3 is TGTGCCAGCAGCCCCGGGGCGGGAGCTGGGGAGACCCAGTACTTC. The encoded protein is CASSPGAGAGETQYF. Variable domain in full (rest from reference TRBV7-3 and TRBJ2-5): GAGVSQTPSNKVTEKGKYVELRCDPISGHTALYWYRQSLGQGPEFLIYFQGTGAADDSGLPNDRFFAVRPEGSVSTLKIQRTERGDSAVYLCASSPGAGAGETQYFGPGTRLLVL.

The chain carries TRBV7-3 and TRBJ1-1; 8 nucleotides line up with TRBD1. The CDR3 has 13 residues. V was pared by 0 bases and J by 8 bases, with 2 bases of the junction left unmatched. CDR1 is SGHTA and CDR2 is FQGTGA in the germline V gene. CDR3 sequence reads: CASSLTAGGEAFF. The CDR3, as DNA: TGTGCCAGCAGCTTAACGGCAGGGGGCGAAGCTTTCTTT.

Notes on this clone: One end of the junction varies from germline; a read error may be responsible. The chain recombines TRBV7-7 with TRBJ1-6; D uncertain. The CDR3 contains 13 residues. Germline V gives CDR1 SSHAT, CDR2 FNYEAQ (reference sequence). This CDR3 is CASSLGSNSPLHF. For the CDR3, the DNA is TGTGCTAGCAGCTTGGGGAGTAATTCACCCCTCCACTTT. Supplemented by reference TRBV7-7 and TRBJ1-6, the full variable domain reads GAGVSQSPRYKVTKRGQDVTLRCDPISSHATLYWYQQALGQGPEFLTYFNYEAQPDKSGLPSDRFSAERPEGSISTLTIQRTEQRDSAMYRCASSLGSNSPLHFGNGTRLTVT.

Regarding this clone: The junction departs from germline at one end; a sequencing error may be responsible. The CDR3 reads CASSFCSGDWNQPQHF. The DNA for the CDR3 is TGTGCTAGCAGCTTTTGTTCGGGTGATTGGAATCAGCCCCAGCATTTT. This rearrangement joins TRBV7-7 to TRBJ1-5; D uncertain. The CDR3 length is 16 residues. CDR1 is SSHAT, CDR2 FNYEAQ, per germline (reference sequence).

The chain joins TRBV4-1 to TRBJ1-4, with D perhaps matching TRBD1 (5 bases). The CDR3 is 13 amino acids. The V and J ends lost 0 bases and 7 bases respectively, with 6 bases between them. CDR1 is MGHRA, CDR2 YSYEKL, per germline. CDR3 loop: CASSQERGEKLFF. CDR3 bases: TGCGCCAGCAGCCAAGAAAGGGGTGAAAAACTGTTTTTT.

V gene TRBV12-3 or TRBV12-4 combines with J gene TRBJ1-1; 7 bases align to TRBD1. The CDR3 is made up of 13 amino acids. The V gene end was trimmed by 6 bases and the J gene end by 4 bases; junction bases not matched to a gene: 5. Here the CDR3 reads CASSDRAGTEAFF. In DNA form, the CDR3 reads TGTGCCAGCAGCGACAGGGCAGGCACTGAAGCTTTCTTT.

The V gene is TRBV28, the J gene TRBJ2-7, with 10 bases that match TRBD1. Germline V gene sequence: CDR1 MDHEN, CDR2 SYDVKM. V trimming: 4 bases; J trimming: 3 bases; junction bases outside the gene matches: 9. The CDR3 runs to 16 residues. The CDR3 bases are TGTGCCAGCAGTTGGCTACCGACAGGGGGCCTCTACGAGCAGTACTTC. Translated, it gives CASSWLPTGGLYEQYF.

The chain has TRBV15 and TRBJ1-4; 9 bases map to TRBD1. The CDR3 totals 15 residues. V was pared by 0 bases and J by 5 bases, with 1 base of the junction left unmatched. Germline-derived CDR1 and CDR2 are LNHNV and YYDKDF (reference sequence). CDR3 in DNA: TGTGCCACCAGCAGAGAACAGGGGGCGAATGAAAAACTGTTTTTT. Translating it yields CATSREQGANEKLFF.

This clone has a single count. J is TRBJ2-7 and V is TRBV5-1; 7 bases align to TRBD1. This CDR3 spans 15 amino acids. Unmatched junction bases numbered 5, after V lost 0 bases and J lost 2 bases. Per the germline V gene, CDR1 is SGHRS and CDR2 is YFSETQ. The CDR3 region has the DNA TGCGCCAGCAGCTTGGCGGGGACAGCCACCTACGAGCAGTACTTC. This translates into CASSLAGTATYEQYF.

The CDR3 region is CASSRDRAETQYF. For the CDR3, the DNA is TGTGCCAGCTCGCGGGACAGGGCGGAGACCCAGTACTTC. The rearrangement joins TRBV18 to TRBJ2-5; the match to TRBD1 covers 9 bases. The CDR3 runs to 13 residues. V gave up 6 bases and J gave up 5 bases; unmatched junction bases: 4. In germline, CDR1 is KGHSH, CDR2 LQKENI.

This clone occurred many times. The chain links TRBV12-3 or TRBV12-4 to TRBJ2-1; D is undetermined. V dropped 4 bases and J dropped 6 bases, with 7 bases sitting between them. This CDR3 has 12 residues. The CDR3 DNA sequence: TGTGCCAGCAGTTACTTATCCAATGAGCAGTTCTTC. Translating it yields CASSYLSNEQFF.

The chain couples TRBV5-1 to TRBJ2-1; maybe TRBD2 (6 bases). The CDR3 spans 15 residues. CDR1 is SGHRS and CDR2 is YFSETQ in the germline V gene. The germline V and J ends were trimmed by 3 bases and 8 bases, with 18 bases remaining between them. The CDR3 DNA is TGCGCCAGCAGCTCGGGACTCTCGGCAAGGGATGAGCAGTTCTTC. Translating it yields CASSSGLSARDEQFF. The whole variable domain, filled in from reference TRBV5-1 and TRBJ2-1, reads KAGVTQTPRYLIKTRGQQVTLSCSPISGHRSVSWYQQTPGQGLQFLFEYFSETQRNKGNFPGRFSGRQFSNSRSEMNVSTLELGDSALYLCASSSGLSARDEQFFGPGTRLTVL.

The V call is TRBV20-1, the J call TRBJ1-5; no firm D call. CDR1 and CDR2 (germline): DFQATT, SNEGSKA (reference sequence). The CDR3 has 11 residues. The CDR3, as DNA: TGCAGCTCTGAGGGCAATCAGCCCCAGCATTTT. It translates to CSSEGNQPQHF.

V gene TRBV5-4 combines with J gene TRBJ2-7; the match to TRBD1 covers 12 bases. The junction had 7 bases not matched to a gene; V was cut back by 4 bases and J by 5 bases. Per germline, CDR1 SGHNT and CDR2 YYREEE (reference sequence). There are 15 residues in the CDR3. In DNA form, the CDR3 reads TGTGCCAGCAGCCGAGAAGGGACAGGGGGCAACGAGCAGTACTTC. As protein: CASSREGTGGNEQYF.

The chain joins TRBV12-3 or TRBV12-4 to TRBJ1-2; D may be TRBD1 (6 bases). With 6 bases removed from V and 3 bases from J, the gap between germline ends came to 11 bases. The CDR3 consists of 13 residues. CDR3 loop: CASSPTGHYGYTF. CDR3 coding DNA: TGTGCCAGCAGCCCGACAGGACACTATGGCTACACCTTC.